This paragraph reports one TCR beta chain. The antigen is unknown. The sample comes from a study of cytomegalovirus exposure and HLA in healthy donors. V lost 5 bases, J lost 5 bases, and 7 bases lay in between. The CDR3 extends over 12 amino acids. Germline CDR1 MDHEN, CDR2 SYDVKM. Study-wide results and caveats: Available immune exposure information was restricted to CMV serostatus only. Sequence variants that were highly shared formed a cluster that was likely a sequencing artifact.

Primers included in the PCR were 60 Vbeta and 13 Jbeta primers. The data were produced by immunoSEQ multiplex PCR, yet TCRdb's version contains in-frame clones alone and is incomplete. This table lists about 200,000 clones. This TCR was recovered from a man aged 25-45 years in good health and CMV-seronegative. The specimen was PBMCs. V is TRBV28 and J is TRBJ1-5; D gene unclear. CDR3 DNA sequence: TGTGCCAGCAGTCAAGAGGATCAGCCCCAGCATTTT. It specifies CASSQEDQPQHF.